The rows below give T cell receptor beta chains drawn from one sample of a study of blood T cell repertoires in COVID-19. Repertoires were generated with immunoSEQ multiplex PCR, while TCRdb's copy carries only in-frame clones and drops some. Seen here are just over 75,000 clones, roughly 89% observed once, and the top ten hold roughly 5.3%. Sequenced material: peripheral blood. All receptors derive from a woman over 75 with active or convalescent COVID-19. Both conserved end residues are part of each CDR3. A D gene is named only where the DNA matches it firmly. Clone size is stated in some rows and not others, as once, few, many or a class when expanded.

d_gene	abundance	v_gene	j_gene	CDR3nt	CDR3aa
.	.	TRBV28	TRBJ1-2	TGTGCCAGCCTTACTGGACTTACTAACTATGGCTACACCTTC	CASLTGLTNYGYTF
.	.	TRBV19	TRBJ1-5	TGTGCCAGTAGTGACCGGGGAGGGTCAGTGAGCAATCAGCCCCAGCATTTT	CASSDRGGSVSNQPQHF
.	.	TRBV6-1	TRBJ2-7	TGTGCCAGCAGTGATCACAGTACGAGCTCCTACGAGCAGTACTTC	CASSDHSTSSYEQYF
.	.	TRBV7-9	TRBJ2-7	TGTGCCAGCAGCCTCACAAACTCCTACGAGCAGTACTTC	CASSLTNSYEQYF
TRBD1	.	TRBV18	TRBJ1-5	TGTGCCAGCTCACCACCGAAGACAGGGAATCAGCCCCAGCATTTT	CASSPPKTGNQPQHF
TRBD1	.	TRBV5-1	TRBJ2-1	TGCGCCAGCAGTGGAGGCCGGGACAGGGGATCTAATGAGCAGTTCTTC	CASSGGRDRGSNEQFF
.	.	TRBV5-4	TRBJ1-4	TGTGCCAGCAGCTTGGACTCACAGGGAGAAGCTAATGAAAAACTGTTTTTT	CASSLDSQGEANEKLFF
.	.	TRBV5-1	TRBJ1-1	TGCGCCAGCAGCTCTACTTCTCCGGGGTTGGCTGAAGCTTTCTTT	CASSSTSPGLAEAFF
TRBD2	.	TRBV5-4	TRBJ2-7	TGTGCCAGCAGCCCGGGGGGACTGGGCTCCTACGAGCAGTACTTC	CASSPGGLGSYEQYF
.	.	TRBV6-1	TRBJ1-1	TGTGCCAGCAGTGGGCCGTTAGGAGGGTCATCCACTGAAGCTTTCTTT	CASSGPLGGSSTEAFF
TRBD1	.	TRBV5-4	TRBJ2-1	TGTGCCAGCAGCTCACGGACAGGGGGGAATGAGCAGTTCTTC	CASSSRTGGNEQFF
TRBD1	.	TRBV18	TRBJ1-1	TGTGCCAGCTCACCGCGGACAGGGGGAGCTGAAGCTTTCTTT	CASSPRTGGAEAFF
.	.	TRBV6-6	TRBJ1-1	TGTGCCAGCAGTTACTCTGCGGGTAACACTGAAGCTTTCTTT	CASSYSAGNTEAFF
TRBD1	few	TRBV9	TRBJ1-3	TGTGCCAGCAGCGCGGGGACAGCTGGAAACACCATATATTTT	CASSAGTAGNTIYF
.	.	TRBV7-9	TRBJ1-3	TGTGCCAGCAGGACTCGGGACTCCGAATTGACTGGAAACACCATATATTTT	CASRTRDSELTGNTIYF
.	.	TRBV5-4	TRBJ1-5	TGTGCCAGCAGCTTGGCAGGGGTCCCCAATCAGCCCCAGCATTTT	CASSLAGVPNQPQHF
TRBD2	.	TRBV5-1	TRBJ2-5	TGCGCCAGCAGGGGGACTAGCCAAGAGACCCAGTACTTC	CASRGTSQETQYF
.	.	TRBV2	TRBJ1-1	TGTGCCAGCAGTGTAAGGGAGGTATACACTGAAGCTTTCTTT	CASSVREVYTEAFF
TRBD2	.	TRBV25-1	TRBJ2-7	TGTGCCAGCAGCGGGACTAGCGGATCCCAAAGTACCTACGAGCAGTACTTC	CASSGTSGSQSTYEQYF
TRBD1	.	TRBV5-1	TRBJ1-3	TGCGCCAGCAGCTTGGAGGACAGGGGTTCTGGAAACACCATATATTTT	CASSLEDRGSGNTIYF
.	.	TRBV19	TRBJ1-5	TGTGCCAGTAATAAGCGGCCTTTAGTGAACAATCAGCCCCAGCATTTT	CASNKRPLVNNQPQHF
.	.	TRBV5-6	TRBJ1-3	TGTGCCAGCAGCTTGGCGAGGACTGCATCCATTTTT	CASSLARTASIF
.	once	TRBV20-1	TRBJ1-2	TGCAGTGCTAGTGGGACAACAGGGTACTATGGCTACACCTTC	CSASGTTGYYGYTF
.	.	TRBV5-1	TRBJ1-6	TGCGCCAGCAGCTGGGCAGGGGCGAGTTCACCCCTCCACTTT	CASSWAGASSPLHF
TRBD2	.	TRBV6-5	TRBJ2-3	TGTGCCAGCAGTCAGCGGGGGGGCACAGATACGCAGTATTTT	CASSQRGGTDTQYF
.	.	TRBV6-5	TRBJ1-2	TGTGCCAGCAGCCCCAGCGAGCGAGGTCGCGGCTACACCTTC	CASSPSERGRGYTF
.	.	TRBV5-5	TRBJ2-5	TGTGCCAGCAGCTCCCTTCGGACAAGTGAGACCCAGTACTTC	CASSSLRTSETQYF
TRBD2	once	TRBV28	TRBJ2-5	TGTGCCAGCAGGGGGACTAGCGGGGGCAGGGAGACCCAGTACTTC	CASRGTSGGRETQYF
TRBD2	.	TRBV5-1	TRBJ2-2	TGCGCCAGCAGCTTTCTAGCGGGAGGTCCCGGGGAGCTGTTTTTT	CASSFLAGGPGELFF
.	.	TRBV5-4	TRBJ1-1	TGTGCCAGCAGCTTTGGAGGGGTACGGACTGAAGCTTTCTTT	CASSFGGVRTEAFF
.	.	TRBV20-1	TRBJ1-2	TGCAGTGCTAGAGTGGAGACGATCACCTTC	CSARVETITF
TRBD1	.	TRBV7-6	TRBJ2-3	TGTGCCAGCAGCCCAAGGACAGGGCATACAGATACGCAGTATTTT	CASSPRTGHTDTQYF
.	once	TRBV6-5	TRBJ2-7	TGTGCCAGCAGTACAAGACAGGCCCCCTACGAGCAGTACTTC	CASSTRQAPYEQYF
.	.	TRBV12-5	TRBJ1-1	TGTGCTAGTGGTTTATTAGGGGACACTGAAGCTTTCTTT	CASGLLGDTEAFF
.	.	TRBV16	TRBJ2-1	TGTGCCAGCAGCCAAACGGGGTACAATGAGCAGTTCTTC	CASSQTGYNEQFF
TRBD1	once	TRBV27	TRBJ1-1	TGTGCCAGCAACGGACAGGGGAACACTGAAGCTTTCTTT	CASNGQGNTEAFF
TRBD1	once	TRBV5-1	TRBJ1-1	TGCGCCAGGGACAGGACTAACACTGAAGCTTTCTTT	CARDRTNTEAFF
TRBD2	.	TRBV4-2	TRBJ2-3	TGTGCCAGCAGTACTAGCGGGGGGGCAGAGACGCAGTATTTT	CASSTSGGAETQYF
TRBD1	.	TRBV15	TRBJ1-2	TGTGCCACCAGCGGGGTGGACAGGGGGCAGCTGCATGGCTACACCTTC	CATSGVDRGQLHGYTF
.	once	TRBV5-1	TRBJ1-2	TGCGCCAGCAGCCCATTCAGGGATAACTATGGCTACACCTTC	CASSPFRDNYGYTF
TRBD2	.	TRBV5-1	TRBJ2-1	TGCGCCAGCAGCTTGGGGACTAGCGGGAGTAGCAATGAGCAGTTCTTC	CASSLGTSGSSNEQFF
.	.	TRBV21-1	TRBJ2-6	.	CASSIGWGAGANVLTF
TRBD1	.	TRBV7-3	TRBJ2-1	TGTGCCAGCAGCTACGACAGGGATCCCTACAATGAGCAGTTCTTC	CASSYDRDPYNEQFF
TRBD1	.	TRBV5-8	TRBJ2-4	TGTGCCAGCAGCTTGAGGACAGGGCTAAACAAAAACATTCAGTACTTC	CASSLRTGLNKNIQYF
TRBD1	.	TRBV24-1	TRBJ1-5	TGTGCCACCAGTGACCCCGGGACAGGGGATCAGCCCCAGCATTTT	CATSDPGTGDQPQHF
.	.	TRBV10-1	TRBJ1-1	TGCGCCAGCAGTGAGAGGCAGGGCGACACTGAAGCTTTCTTT	CASSERQGDTEAFF
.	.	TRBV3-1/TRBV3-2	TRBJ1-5	TGTGCCAGCAGCCAGAGTCCGAATCAGCCCCAGCATTTT	CASSQSPNQPQHF
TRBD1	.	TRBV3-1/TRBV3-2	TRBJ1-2	TGTGCCAGCAGCCCAGGACAGGTTAACTATGGCTACACCTTC	CASSPGQVNYGYTF
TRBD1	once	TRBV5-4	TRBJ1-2	TGTGCCAGCAGCTTGGACAGGGGGCGAGGCTACACCTTC	CASSLDRGRGYTF
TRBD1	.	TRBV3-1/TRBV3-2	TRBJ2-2	TGTGCCAGCAGCCGCCCGACAGGGGGCGGGACCGGGGAGCTGTTTTTT	CASSRPTGGGTGELFF
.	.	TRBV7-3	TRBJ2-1	TGTGCCAGCAGCTTAGGCCAGGGGAGGGGTAATGAGCAGTTCTTC	CASSLGQGRGNEQFF
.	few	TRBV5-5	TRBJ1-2	TGTGCCAGCAGCTTGGCCCCGGGAGGGTGGGATGGCTACACCTTC	CASSLAPGGWDGYTF
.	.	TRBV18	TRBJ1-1	TGTGCCAGCTCCCCTATAATTGACACTGAAGCTTTCTTT	CASSPIIDTEAFF
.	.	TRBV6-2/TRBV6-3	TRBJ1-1	TGTGCCAGCAGTTTACCGACAGGACTAGGGAACACTGAAGCTTTCTTT	CASSLPTGLGNTEAFF
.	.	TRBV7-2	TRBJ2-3	TGTGCCAGCAGCGCAGCGGAAGGAGATACGCAGTATTTT	CASSAAEGDTQYF